The 4 T cell receptor beta chains below all came from one sample that was sequenced in a study of blood T cell repertoires in COVID-19. Libraries were prepared by immunoSEQ multiplex PCR; TCRdb keeps only in-frame clonotypes and omits some of them. The repertoire holds some 93,000 clones, with 70% to 90% as singletons. The source material was peripheral blood. All receptors derive from a man between 60 and 75 years old with acute or convalescent COVID-19.

In this sample, this clone turned up once. CDR3 loop: CAWSPTPRDTQYF. The DNA for the CDR3 is TGTGCCTGGAGTCCCACCCCGAGAGATACGCAGTATTTT. The chain carries TRBV30 and TRBJ2-3; D is unclear. The CDR3 is 13 residues long. Trimming pared 2 bases from V and 5 bases from J, leaving 11 bases between. Germline V CDR1 and CDR2: GTSNPN, SVGIG (reference sequence).

The chain uses TRBV10-3 and TRBJ1-1; D is ambiguous. The germline gives CDR1 ENHRY, CDR2 SYGVKD. V dropped 8 bases and J dropped 2 bases, with 12 bases sitting between them. This CDR3 comprises 13 residues. The CDR3 bases are TGTGCCATCGGGCGGGCCGTCAACACTGAAGCTTTCTTT. Protein product: CAIGRAVNTEAFF.

J is TRBJ2-7 and V is TRBV11-3, with 9 bases lining up with TRBD1. V lost 5 bases, J lost 6 bases, and 8 bases stayed unmatched. Germline CDR1 reads SGHNT; CDR2 reads YENEEA. The CDR3 covers 14 residues. CDR3: CASSPTPTGGEQYF. The CDR3 DNA is TGTGCCAGCAGCCCGACACCGACAGGGGGCGAGCAGTACTTC.

Only one count was recorded for this clone. The V gene is TRBV30, the J gene TRBJ1-2; D is ambiguous. Trimming removed 3 bases at V and 2 bases at J, with 10 bases between. Germline V gene data show CDR1 as GTSNPN and CDR2 as SVGIG (reference sequence). The CDR3 spans 13 residues. CDR3 coding DNA: TGTGCCTGGAGCCTTGACAAGAACTATGGCTACACCTTC. Protein sequence: CAWSLDKNYGYTF.